This TCR beta chain was captured by sequencing in a study of blood T cell repertoires in COVID-19. Overall study: Acute and convalescent COVID-19 samples came from the United States, Italy and Spain. Sources were T cells, B-cell-depleted T cells, or PBMCs; the material itself was cDNA or gDNA.

This CDR3 spans 13 amino acids. CDR1 SGHRS and CDR2 YFSETQ come from the germline V gene. V was cut by 0 bases and J by 5 bases, with 8 bases left in between. Only in-frame clones appear in the TCRdb table, and some are missing; sequencing was by immunoSEQ multiplex PCR. The sample contains more than 45,000 clones, about 89% of which appear only once. Material: peripheral blood. This clonotype was obtained from a human donor in a cohort sampled during active COVID-19. This chain joins TRBV5-1 and TRBJ2-5; no clear D. CDR3 region: CASSLGYYETQYF. CDR3 nucleotides: TGCGCCAGCAGCTTGGGCTATTACGAGACCCAGTACTTC.